This T cell receptor (beta chain) was identified in a study of blood T cell repertoires in COVID-19. About the research overall: Samples of COVID-19 (acute and convalescent) were obtained from the United States, Italy and Spain.

CDR3 length: 13 amino acids. The germline V gene has CDR1 LGHDT and CDR2 YNNKEL (reference sequence). V was cut by 3 bases and J by 5 bases, with 10 bases left in between. This table comes from immunoSEQ multiplex PCR, and its TCRdb copy is limited to in-frame clones, with some not included. This sample carries around 700,000 clones, about 90% of them seen once, and the ten largest clones take approximately 0.3%. The sample consisted of peripheral blood. This receptor was identified in a woman aged 18 to 35 with acute or convalescent COVID-19. The chain recombines TRBV3-1 (or the pseudogene TRBV3-2) with TRBJ1-1, with unresolved D. DNA of the CDR3: TGTGCCAGCAGCCAGGGAGAAGGAACTGAAGCTTTCTTT. Protein: CASSQGEGTEAFF.